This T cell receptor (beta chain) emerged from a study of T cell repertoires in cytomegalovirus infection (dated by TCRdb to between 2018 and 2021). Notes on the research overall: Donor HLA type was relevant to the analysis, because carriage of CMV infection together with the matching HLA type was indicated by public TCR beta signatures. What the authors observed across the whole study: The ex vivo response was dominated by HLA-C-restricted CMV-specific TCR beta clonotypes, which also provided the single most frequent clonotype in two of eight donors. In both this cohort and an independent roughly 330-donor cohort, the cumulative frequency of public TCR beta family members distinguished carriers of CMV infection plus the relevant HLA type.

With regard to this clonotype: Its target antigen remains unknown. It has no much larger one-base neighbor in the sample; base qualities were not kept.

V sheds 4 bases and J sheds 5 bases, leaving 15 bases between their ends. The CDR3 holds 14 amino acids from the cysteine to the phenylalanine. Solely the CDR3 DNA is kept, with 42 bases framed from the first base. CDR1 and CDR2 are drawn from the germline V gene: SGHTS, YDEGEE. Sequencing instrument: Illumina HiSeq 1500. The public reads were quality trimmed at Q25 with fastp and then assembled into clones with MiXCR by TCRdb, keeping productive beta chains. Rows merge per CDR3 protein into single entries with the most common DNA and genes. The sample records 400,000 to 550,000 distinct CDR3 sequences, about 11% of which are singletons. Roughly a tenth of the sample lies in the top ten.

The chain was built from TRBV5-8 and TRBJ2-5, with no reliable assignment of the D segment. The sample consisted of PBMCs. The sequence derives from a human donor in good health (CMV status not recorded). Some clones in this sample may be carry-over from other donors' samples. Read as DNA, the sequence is TGTGCCAGCAGCAACCGACAAGGCTGGGAGACCCAGTACTTC. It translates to CASSNRQGWETQYF.